This paragraph covers one TCR beta chain sequence. Primed by a sample-barcoded 5' primer and a J-beta primer mix, a second PCR proceeded for 7 to 11 cycles. TCRdb re-derived calls from the 5' RACE reads in MiXCR, one entry per CDR3 protein. The sample includes more than 1.4 million distinct CDR3 sequences, 42% of them seen just once. This entry is derived from a study of blood T cells in healthy people across ages. The J segment lost 7 bases and the V segment lost 2 bases, leaving 8 bases of the junction unmatched. CDR1 is SGHRS and CDR2 is YFSETQ in the germline V gene. This CDR3 is built from 16 residues.

The J gene is TRBJ2-2, the V gene TRBV5-1; 10 bases match TRBD1. The receptor comes from a woman between 18 and 30 years old in good health. The sample was blood. The CDR3 sequence is CASSFDRGRKDGELFF. For the CDR3, the DNA is TGCGCCAGCAGCTTTGACAGGGGGCGAAAGGACGGGGAGCTGTTTTTT.